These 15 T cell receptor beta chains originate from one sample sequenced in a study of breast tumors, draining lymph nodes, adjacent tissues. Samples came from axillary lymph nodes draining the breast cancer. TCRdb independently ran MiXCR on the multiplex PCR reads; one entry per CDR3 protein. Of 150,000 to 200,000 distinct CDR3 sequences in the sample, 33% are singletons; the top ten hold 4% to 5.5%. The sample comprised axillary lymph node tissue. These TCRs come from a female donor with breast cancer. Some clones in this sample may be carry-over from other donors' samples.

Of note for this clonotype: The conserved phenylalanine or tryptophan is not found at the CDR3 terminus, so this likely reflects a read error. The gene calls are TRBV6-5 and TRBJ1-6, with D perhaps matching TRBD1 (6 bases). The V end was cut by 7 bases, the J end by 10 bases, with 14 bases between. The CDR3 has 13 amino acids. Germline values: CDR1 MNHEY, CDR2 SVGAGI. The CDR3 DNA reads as TGTGCCAGCACCAGGGGTATTAACTCACCCCTCCACTCT. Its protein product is CASTRGINSPLHS.

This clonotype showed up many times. CDR3 sequence (DNA): TGTGCCAGCAGCATTACCCTCAGCTCCGGGGAGCAGTACTTC. This translates into CASSITLSSGEQYF. This chain links TRBV7-3 with TRBJ2-7; D is uncertain. This CDR3 comprises 14 residues. Germline-derived CDR1 and CDR2 are SGHTA and FQGTGA. V lost 5 bases, J lost 7 bases, and 18 bases lay in between.

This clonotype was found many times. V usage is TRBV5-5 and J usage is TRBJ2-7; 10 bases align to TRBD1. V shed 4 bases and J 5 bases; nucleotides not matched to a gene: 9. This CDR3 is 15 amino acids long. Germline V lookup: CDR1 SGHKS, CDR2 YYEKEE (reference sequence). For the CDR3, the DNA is TGTGCCAGCAGCCTCTCCGGGACAGGGGACCACGAGCAGTACTTC. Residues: CASSLSGTGDHEQYF.

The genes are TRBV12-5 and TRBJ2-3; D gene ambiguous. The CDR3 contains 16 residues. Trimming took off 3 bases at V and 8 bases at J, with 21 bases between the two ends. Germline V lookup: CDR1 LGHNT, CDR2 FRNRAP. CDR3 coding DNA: TGTGCTAGTGGTTTCGTATGGCTCCCCGCCGTTGTTACGCAGTATTTT. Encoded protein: CASGFVWLPAVVTQYF.

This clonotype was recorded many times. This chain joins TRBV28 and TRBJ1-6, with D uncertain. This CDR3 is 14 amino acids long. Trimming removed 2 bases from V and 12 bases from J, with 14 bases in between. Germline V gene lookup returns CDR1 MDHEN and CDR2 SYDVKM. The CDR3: CASSLLPGVEPLHF. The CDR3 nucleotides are TGTGCCAGCAGTTTACTCCCGGGCGTGGAACCCCTCCACTTT. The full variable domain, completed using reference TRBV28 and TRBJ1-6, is DVKVTQSSRYLVKRTGEKVFLECVQDMDHENMFWYRQDPGLGLRLIYFSYDVKMKEKGDIPEGYSVSREKKERFSLILESASTNQTSMYLCASSLLPGVEPLHFGNGTRLTVT.

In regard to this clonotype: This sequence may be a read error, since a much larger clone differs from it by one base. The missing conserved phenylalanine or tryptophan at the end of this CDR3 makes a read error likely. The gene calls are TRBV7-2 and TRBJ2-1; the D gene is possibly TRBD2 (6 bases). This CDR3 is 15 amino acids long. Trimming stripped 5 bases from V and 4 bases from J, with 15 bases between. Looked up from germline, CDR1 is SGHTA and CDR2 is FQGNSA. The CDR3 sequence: CASSLRNGLYNEQFL. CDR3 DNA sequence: TGTGCCAGCAGCCTCCGGAACGGACTATACAATGAGCAGTTCCTC.

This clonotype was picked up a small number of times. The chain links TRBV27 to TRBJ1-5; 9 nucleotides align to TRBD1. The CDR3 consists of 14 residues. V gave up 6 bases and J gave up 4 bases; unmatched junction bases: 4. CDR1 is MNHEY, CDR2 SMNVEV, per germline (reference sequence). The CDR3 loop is CASRGTGNNQPQHF. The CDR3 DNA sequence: TGTGCCAGCAGGGGGACAGGGAATAATCAGCCCCAGCATTTT.

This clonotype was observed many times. The CDR3: CASTQGRPGEQYF. CDR3 nucleotide sequence: TGTGCCAGCACCCAGGGGCGGCCTGGGGAGCAGTACTTC. The chain couples TRBV6-5 to TRBJ2-7, with D possibly TRBD1 on 6 matching bases. Trimming pared 7 bases from V and 7 bases from J, leaving 17 bases between. The CDR3 consists of 13 residues. In germline, CDR1 is MNHEY, CDR2 SVGAGI.

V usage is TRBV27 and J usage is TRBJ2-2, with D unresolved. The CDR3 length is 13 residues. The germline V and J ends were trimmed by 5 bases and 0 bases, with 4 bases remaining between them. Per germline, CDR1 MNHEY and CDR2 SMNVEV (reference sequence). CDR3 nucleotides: TGTGCCAGCAGTCACACGAACACCGGGGAGCTGTTTTTT. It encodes CASSHTNTGELFF.

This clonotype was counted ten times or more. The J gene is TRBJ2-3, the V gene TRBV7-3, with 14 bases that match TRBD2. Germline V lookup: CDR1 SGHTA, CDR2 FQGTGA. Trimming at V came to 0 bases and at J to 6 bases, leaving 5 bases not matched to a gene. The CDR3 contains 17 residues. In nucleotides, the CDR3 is TGTGCCAGCAGCTTAACCTCGACTAGCGGGGGGGCTGATACGCAGTATTTT. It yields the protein CASSLTSTSGGADTQYF. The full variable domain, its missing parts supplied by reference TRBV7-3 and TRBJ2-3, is GAGVSQTPSNKVTEKGKYVELRCDPISGHTALYWYRQSLGQGPEFLIYFQGTGAADDSGLPNDRFFAVRPEGSVSTLKIQRTERGDSAVYLCASSLTSTSGGADTQYFGPGTRLTVL.

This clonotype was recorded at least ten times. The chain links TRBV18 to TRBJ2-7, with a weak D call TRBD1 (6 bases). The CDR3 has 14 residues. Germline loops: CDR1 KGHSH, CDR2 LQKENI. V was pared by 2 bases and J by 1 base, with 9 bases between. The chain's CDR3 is CASSPVTGSYEQYF. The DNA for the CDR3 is TGTGCCAGCTCACCAGTTACAGGGTCCTACGAGCAGTACTTC.

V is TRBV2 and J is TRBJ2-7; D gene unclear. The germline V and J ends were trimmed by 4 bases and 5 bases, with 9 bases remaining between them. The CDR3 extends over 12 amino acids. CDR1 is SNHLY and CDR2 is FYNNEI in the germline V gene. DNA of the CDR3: TGTGCCAGCAGTGGTTCTATAGACGAGCAGTACTTC. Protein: CASSGSIDEQYF.

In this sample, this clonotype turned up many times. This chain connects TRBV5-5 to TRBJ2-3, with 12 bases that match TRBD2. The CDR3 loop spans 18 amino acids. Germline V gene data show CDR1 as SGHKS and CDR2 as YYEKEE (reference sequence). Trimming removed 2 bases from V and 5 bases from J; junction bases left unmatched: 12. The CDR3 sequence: CASSLGLAGGPRRDTQYF. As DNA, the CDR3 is TGTGCCAGCAGCTTAGGTCTAGCGGGGGGGCCGCGAAGAGATACGCAGTATTTT. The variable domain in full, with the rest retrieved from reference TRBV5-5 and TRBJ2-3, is DAGVTQSPTHLIKTRGQQVTLRCSPISGHKSVSWYQQVLGQGPQFIFQYYEKEERGRGNFPDRFSARQFPNYSSELNVNALLLGDSALYLCASSLGLAGGPRRDTQYFGPGTRLTVL.

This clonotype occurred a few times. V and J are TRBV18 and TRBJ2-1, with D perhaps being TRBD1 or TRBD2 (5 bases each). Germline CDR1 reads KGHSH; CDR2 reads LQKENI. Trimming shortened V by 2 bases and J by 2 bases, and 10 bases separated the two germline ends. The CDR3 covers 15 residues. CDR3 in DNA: TGTGCCAGCTCACCAAGGGACGATACCTACAATGAGCAGTTCTTC. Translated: CASSPRDDTYNEQFF.

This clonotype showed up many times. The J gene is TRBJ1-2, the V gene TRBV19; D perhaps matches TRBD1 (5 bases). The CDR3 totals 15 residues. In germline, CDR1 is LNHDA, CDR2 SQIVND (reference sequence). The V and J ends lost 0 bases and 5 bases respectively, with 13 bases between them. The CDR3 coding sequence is TGTGCCAGTAGTATAGACGGGGCAGAAGGGTATGGCTACACCTTC. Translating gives CASSIDGAEGYGYTF.